This T cell receptor (beta chain) was recorded in a study of CD8 T cells in Susac syndrome. CDR1 is LGHDT and CDR2 is YNNKEL in the germline V gene (reference sequence). The V end lost 9 bases, the J end lost 6 bases, and 17 bases lay between the germline ends. This CDR3 spans 13 amino acids. Random hexamers were used to reverse transcribe roughly 0.5 to 1 ug of RNA. TCRdb ran MiXCR on the immunoSEQ multiplex PCR reads and lists one entry per CDR3 protein. The data hold approximately 190,000 distinct CDR3 sequences, with approximately 95% observed a single time. The chain recombines TRBV3-1 with TRBJ1-2, with a possible D match to TRBD1 (5 bases). Sequencing was performed on CD4+ T cells from PBMCs. The TCR was taken from a human donor with Susac syndrome. The CDR3 is CASKNGAAHGYTF. CDR3 DNA sequence: TGTGCCAGTAAGAACGGGGCAGCACATGGCTACACCTTC.